This T cell receptor beta chain was observed in a study of T-cell reconstitution after alpha-beta-depleted transplantation in children. Regarding the study as a whole: The main origin of T-cell counts and diversity one year after transplant was newly produced T cells. After transplant, at about two months, alpha-beta T cells were reportedly derived from several hundred expanded graft clones. Several patients had high TCRbeta diversity at day 60; it came from surviving recipient T cells and thymic progenitors.

V was cut by 0 bases and J by 0 bases, with 5 bases left in between. Germline V gives CDR1 LGHNA, CDR2 YNFKEQ. CDR3 length equals 14 residues. It was with unique molecular identifiers that the TCRbeta library was prepared. TCRdb reprocessed the PCR reads via MiXCR and lists one record per CDR3 protein. The repertoire has 200,000 or so distinct CDR3 sequences, just under 6.5% of them found once; the top ten carry 4.5%. This clonotype was found many times. Its antigen is not known. The V gene is TRBV4-2, the J gene TRBJ1-1, with D hard to call. The TCR was taken from a girl in the first two years of life with combined immunodeficiency, due to receive a stem cell transplant. The material was PBMCs, obtained before TCRalphabeta/CD19-depleted stem cell transplant. The CDR3 nucleotides are TGTGCCAGCAGCCAAGAAGGCCTGAACACTGAAGCTTTCTTT. This sequence encodes CASSQEGLNTEAFF.